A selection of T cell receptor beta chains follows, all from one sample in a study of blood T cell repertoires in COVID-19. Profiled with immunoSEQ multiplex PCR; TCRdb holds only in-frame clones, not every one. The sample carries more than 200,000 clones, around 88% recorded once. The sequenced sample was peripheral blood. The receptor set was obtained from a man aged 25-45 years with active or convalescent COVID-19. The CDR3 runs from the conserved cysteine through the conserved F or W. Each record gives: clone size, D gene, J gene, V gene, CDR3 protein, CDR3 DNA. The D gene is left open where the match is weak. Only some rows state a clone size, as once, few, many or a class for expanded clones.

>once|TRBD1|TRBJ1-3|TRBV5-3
CARSSGQVYSGNTIYF
TGTGCCAGAAGCTCGGGACAGGTATACTCTGGAAACACCATATATTTT
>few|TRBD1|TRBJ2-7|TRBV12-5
CASGHGTGPYEQYF
TGTGCTAGTGGTCACGGGACAGGGCCCTACGAGCAGTACTTC
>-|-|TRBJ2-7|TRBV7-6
CASSLGGTGEQYF
TGTGCCAGCAGCTTAGGAGGGACTGGCGAGCAGTACTTC
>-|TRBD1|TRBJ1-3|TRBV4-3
CASRQTTGSGNTIYF
TGCGCCAGCAGGCAAACGACAGGGTCAGGAAACACCATATATTTT
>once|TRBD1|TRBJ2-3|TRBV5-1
CASSLASQGATDTQYF
TGCGCCAGCAGCTTGGCGAGTCAGGGGGCAACAGATACGCAGTATTTT
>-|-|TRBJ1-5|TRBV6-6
CASSTSGPQHF
TGTGCCAGCAGCACCTCGGGTCCCCAGCATTTT
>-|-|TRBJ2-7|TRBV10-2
CASSDQPLADYEQYF
TGCGCCAGCAGTGACCAGCCACTGGCGGATTACGAGCAGTACTTC
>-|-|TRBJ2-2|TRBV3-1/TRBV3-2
CASSQDQGTGELFF
TGTGCCAGCAGCCAAGATCAGGGGACCGGGGAGCTGTTTTTT
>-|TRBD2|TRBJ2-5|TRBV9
CASSVAVEPGGETQYF
TGTGCCAGCAGCGTAGCTGTCGAGCCGGGGGGAGAGACCCAGTACTTC
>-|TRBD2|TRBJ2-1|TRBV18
CASSLRLSGGWPQFF
TGTGCCAGCTCACTCCGATTAAGCGGGGGATGGCCGCAGTTCTTC
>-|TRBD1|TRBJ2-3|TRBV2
CASGTGVTDTQYF
TGTGCCAGCGGGACAGGGGTGACAGATACGCAGTATTTT
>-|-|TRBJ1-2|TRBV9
CASSGTRNNYGYTF
TGTGCCAGCAGCGGGACAAGGAATAACTATGGCTACACCTTC
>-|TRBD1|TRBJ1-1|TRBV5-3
CARSLDRGGTEAFF
TGTGCCAGAAGCTTGGACAGGGGAGGCACTGAAGCTTTCTTT
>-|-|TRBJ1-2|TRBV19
CASSLFDYGYTF
TGTGCCAGTAGCCTATTCGACTATGGCTACACCTTC
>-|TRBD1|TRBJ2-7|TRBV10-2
CASSDQTGASLEQQYF
TGCGCCAGCAGTGACCAGACAGGGGCCTCTCTCGAGCAGCAGTACTTC
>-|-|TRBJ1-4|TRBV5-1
CASSFGVAAANEKLFF
TGCGCCAGCAGCTTCGGGGTGGCGGCGGCTAATGAAAAACTGTTTTTT
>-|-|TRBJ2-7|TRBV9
CASSGGRTHSYEQYF
TGTGCCAGCAGCGGTGGGCGTACGCACTCCTACGAGCAGTACTTC
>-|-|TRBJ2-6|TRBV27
CASSLTVVGANVLTF
TGTGCCAGCAGCTTAACAGTAGTCGGGGCCAACGTCCTGACTTTC
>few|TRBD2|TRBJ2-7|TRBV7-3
CASSTSGGAHEQYF
TGTGCCAGCAGTACTAGCGGGGGGGCCCACGAGCAGTACTTC
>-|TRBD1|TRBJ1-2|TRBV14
CASSDRDRLYGYTF
TGTGCCAGCAGCGACCGGGACAGGCTCTATGGCTACACCTTC
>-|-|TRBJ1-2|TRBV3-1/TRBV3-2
CASSQELRQGRDGYTF
TGTGCCAGCAGCCAAGAACTTCGGCAGGGAAGGGATGGCTACACCTTC
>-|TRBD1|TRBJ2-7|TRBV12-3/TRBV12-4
CASSGDRVYEQYF
TGTGCCAGCAGTGGGGACAGGGTTTACGAGCAGTACTTC
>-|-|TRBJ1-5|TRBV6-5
CASSSQTGQFPQHF
TGTGCCAGCAGTTCCCAGACAGGCCAATTTCCCCAGCATTTT
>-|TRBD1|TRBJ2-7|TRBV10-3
CAISPGQGYEQYF
TGTGCCATCAGCCCGGGACAGGGCTACGAGCAGTACTTC
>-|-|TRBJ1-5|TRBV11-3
CASSLRVGDQPQHF
TGTGCCAGCAGCTTACGGGTAGGGGATCAGCCCCAGCATTTT
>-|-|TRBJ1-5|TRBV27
CASSFGTQAFNQPQHF
TGTGCCAGCAGTTTCGGCACCCAGGCCTTCAATCAGCCCCAGCATTTT
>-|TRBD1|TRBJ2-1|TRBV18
CASSETVGGAHEQFF
TGTGCCAGCTCCGAAACAGTAGGGGGCGCCCATGAGCAGTTCTTC
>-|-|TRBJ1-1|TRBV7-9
CASSLFQGLNTEAFF
TGTGCCAGCAGCTTATTTCAGGGATTGAACACTGAAGCTTTCTTT
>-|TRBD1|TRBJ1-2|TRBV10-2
CASRAGTDYGYTF
TGCGCCAGCAGAGCCGGGACAGACTATGGCTACACCTTC
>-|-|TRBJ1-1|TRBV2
CASSEDGNTEAFF
TGTGCCAGCAGTGAAGACGGTAACACTGAAGCTTTCTTT
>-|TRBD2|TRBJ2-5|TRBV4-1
CASSQNSGAETQYF
TGCGCCAGCAGCCAAAATAGCGGGGCTGAGACCCAGTACTTC
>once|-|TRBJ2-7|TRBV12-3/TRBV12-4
CASSSADSSEQYF
TGTGCCAGCAGCTCGGCCGACAGCAGCGAGCAGTACTTC
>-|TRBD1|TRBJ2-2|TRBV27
CASTRDRGNGELFF
TGTGCCAGCACTCGGGACAGGGGAAACGGGGAGCTGTTTTTT
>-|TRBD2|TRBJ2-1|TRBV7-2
CASSRQAGGLYNEQFF
TGTGCCAGCAGCCGTCAAGCGGGGGGCCTCTACAATGAGCAGTTCTTC
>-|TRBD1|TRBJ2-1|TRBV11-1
CASSWDSSYNEQFF
TGTGCCAGCAGCTGGGACAGCTCCTACAATGAGCAGTTCTTC
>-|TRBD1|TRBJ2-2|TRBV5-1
CASSLDAAGGQTGELFF
TGCGCCAGCAGCTTGGACGCGGCAGGGGGTCAGACCGGGGAGCTGTTTTTT
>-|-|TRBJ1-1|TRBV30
CAWRNVGTSNTEAFF
TGTGCCTGGAGGAATGTAGGGACATCGAACACTGAAGCTTTCTTT
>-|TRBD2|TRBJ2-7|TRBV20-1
CSASSFSGGPVYEQYF
TGCAGTGCTAGTTCTTTTAGCGGGGGGCCGGTGTACGAGCAGTACTTC
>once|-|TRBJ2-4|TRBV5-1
CASSLGGTEAKNIQYF
TGCGCCAGCAGCTTGGGCGGGACAGAGGCCAAAAACATTCAGTACTTC
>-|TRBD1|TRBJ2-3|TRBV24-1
CATSDGTGRSDTQYF
TGTGCCACCAGTGACGGGACAGGGAGGTCCGATACGCAGTATTTT
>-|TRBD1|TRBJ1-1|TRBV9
CASSVEAGGLTEAFF
TGTGCCAGCAGCGTAGAGGCAGGGGGTCTAACTGAAGCTTTCTTT
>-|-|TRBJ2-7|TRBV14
CASSQGSGTPPYEQYF
TGTGCCAGCAGCCAAGGATCCGGGACACCCCCCTACGAGCAGTACTTC